This passage covers 10 T cell receptor beta chains from one sample sequenced in a study of monozygotic twins with inflammatory bowel disease. TCRdb re-called the 5' RACE reads and gives one entry per CDR3 protein, without DNA. This sample lists under 200,000 distinct CDR3 sequences; its ten largest clones have 2.4%. The sample was blood. The receptors originated from a human donor with ulcerative colitis or Crohn's disease, or a healthy co-twin of an affected twin (not recorded which).

The gene calls are TRBV7-9 and TRBJ1-1; TCRdb lists TRBD1, though no DNA is available to test this call. The CDR3 sequence is 13 residues long. In germline, CDR1 is SEHNR, CDR2 FQNEAQ (reference sequence). The CDR3 region is CASSRDISTEAFF.

This rearrangement joins TRBV7-2 to TRBJ1-5. The CDR3 loop spans 13 amino acids. Germline V gene data show CDR1 as SGHTA and CDR2 as FQGNSA. The CDR3 reads CASSPDELQPQHF. Variable domain in full (rest from reference TRBV7-2 and TRBJ1-5): GAGVSQSPSNKVTEKGKDVELRCDPISGHTALYWYRQSLGQGLEFLIYFQGNSAPDKSGLPSDRFSAERTGGSVSTLTIQRTQQEDSAVYLCASSPDELQPQHFGDGTRLSIL.

V and J are TRBV7-2 and TRBJ2-3; TCRdb's D call, TRBD2, is unchecked because there is no DNA. From germline, CDR1 is SGHTA and CDR2 FQGNSA. CDR3 length: 15 amino acids. Here the CDR3 reads CASSLGLAGTVTQYF. The full variable domain, its missing parts supplied by reference TRBV7-2 and TRBJ2-3, is GAGVSQSPSNKVTEKGKDVELRCDPISGHTALYWYRQSLGQGLEFLIYFQGNSAPDKSGLPSDRFSAERTGGSVSTLTIQRTQQEDSAVYLCASSLGLAGTVTQYFGPGTRLTVL.

The rearrangement links TRBV9 to TRBJ2-5; lacking DNA, the TRBD2 call made by TCRdb goes unchecked. The CDR3 contains 14 residues. CDR1 and CDR2 from the germline V gene are SGDLS and YYNGEE. The CDR3: CASRKGTSEETQYF.

The rearrangement uses TRBV5-1 and TRBJ2-1; TCRdb's D call, TRBD2, is unchecked because there is no DNA. From germline, CDR1 is SGHRS and CDR2 YFSETQ. CDR3 length: 15 amino acids. CDR3: CASSSAVSSYNEQFF.

The rearrangement joins TRBV15 to TRBJ2-5; TCRdb lists TRBD2, though no DNA is available to test this call. The CDR3 runs 15 residues. Germline assignment: CDR1 LNHNV and CDR2 YYDKDF (reference sequence). CDR3 protein: CATSRPLAGAETQYF.

The V call is TRBV19, the J call TRBJ1-2; TCRdb indicates TRBD1, and absent DNA this call remains unverified. Per the germline V gene, CDR1 is LNHDA and CDR2 is SQIVND (reference sequence). This CDR3 has 14 amino acids. The CDR3: CASSIAGGLTGYTF.

V and J are TRBV5-6 and TRBJ2-2; TCRdb calls TRBD1, which cannot be checked without DNA. The CDR3 has 16 amino acids. In germline, CDR1 is SGHDT, CDR2 YYEEEE. This CDR3 reads CASSSTGGELAGELFF.

The chain links TRBV18 to TRBJ2-3. This CDR3 has 13 amino acids. Germline assignment: CDR1 KGHSH and CDR2 LQKENI. The CDR3 protein is CASSPPGTDTQYF.

J is TRBJ2-3 and V is TRBV5-5; TCRdb indicates TRBD2, and absent DNA this call remains unverified. This CDR3 contains 15 residues. CDR1 and CDR2 (germline): SGHKS, YYEKEE (reference sequence). This CDR3 reads CASSLKTSGGGTQYF.